These T cell receptor beta chains were read from a single sample in a study of post-analysis software for immune sequencing data. TCRdb fed the PCR reads into MiXCR, producing one record per CDR3 protein. The top ten hold 25% to 30% of the sample, which has some 160,000 distinct CDR3 sequences, under 40% seen once. Material: blood, obtained after autologous hematopoietic stem cell transplantation. These receptors all stem from a girl aged 10-17 years with multiple sclerosis. CDR3s include the opening cysteine and the closing phenylalanine or tryptophan. The order of the fields is D gene, J gene, clone size, V gene, CDR3 protein, CDR3 DNA. The D gene is left open where the match is weak. The size field is filled for only some rows; it gives once, few, many or a size class.

D gene: TRBD1
J gene: TRBJ2-5
clone size: NA
V gene: TRBV24-1
CDR3 protein: CATSDRTGGRKTQYF
CDR3 DNA: TGTGCCACCAGTGATCGGACAGGGGGCAGGAAGACCCAGTACTTC

D gene: NA
J gene: TRBJ1-2
clone size: NA
V gene: TRBV27
CDR3 protein: CASSLSLGGDYGYTF
CDR3 DNA: TGTGCCAGCAGTTTATCTCTGGGCGGAGACTATGGCTACACCTTC

D gene: NA
J gene: TRBJ2-2
clone size: NA
V gene: TRBV27
CDR3 protein: CASSWRGQGGTGELFF
CDR3 DNA: TGTGCCAGCAGTTGGCGTGGTCAGGGGGGCACCGGGGAGCTGTTTTTT

D gene: TRBD2
J gene: TRBJ2-7
clone size: NA
V gene: TRBV7-9
CDR3 protein: CASSLERGLAGSYEQYF
CDR3 DNA: TGTGCCAGCAGCTTAGAGAGGGGACTAGCGGGTTCCTACGAGCAGTACTTC

D gene: NA
J gene: TRBJ1-1
clone size: NA
V gene: TRBV7-9
CDR3 protein: CASSLGEGSSEAFF
CDR3 DNA: TGTGCCAGCAGCTTAGGAGAGGGTTCTTCTGAAGCTTTCTTT

D gene: NA
J gene: TRBJ1-4
clone size: few
V gene: TRBV15
CDR3 protein: CATSSNYRDSPGEKLFF
CDR3 DNA: TGTGCCACCAGCAGTAACTACCGGGACTCACCGGGTGAAAAACTGTTTTTT

D gene: NA
J gene: TRBJ1-5
clone size: few
V gene: TRBV12-3/TRBV12-4
CDR3 protein: CASSEIGGGSLAQHF
CDR3 DNA: TGTGCCAGCAGTGAAATCGGCGGGGGTTCTCTGGCCCAGCATTTT

D gene: TRBD2
J gene: TRBJ2-5
clone size: few
V gene: TRBV24-1
CDR3 protein: CATSEPLAGGRETQYF
CDR3 DNA: TGTGCCACCAGTGAACCCTTGGCGGGAGGAAGAGAGACCCAGTACTTC

D gene: NA
J gene: TRBJ2-7
clone size: NA
V gene: TRBV20-1
CDR3 protein: CSVRTLNTYEQYF
CDR3 DNA: TGCAGTGTCAGAACGCTGAATACCTACGAGCAGTACTTC

D gene: TRBD2
J gene: TRBJ2-1
clone size: NA
V gene: TRBV27
CDR3 protein: CASSFGRAYNEQFF
CDR3 DNA: TGTGCCAGCAGTTTCGGGAGGGCCTACAATGAGCAGTTCTTC

D gene: NA
J gene: TRBJ2-1
clone size: NA
V gene: TRBV2
CDR3 protein: CASSVVSPYNEQFF
CDR3 DNA: TGTGCCAGCAGTGTGGTCTCCCCCTACAATGAGCAGTTCTTC

D gene: TRBD2
J gene: TRBJ2-1
clone size: NA
V gene: TRBV6-6
CDR3 protein: CTSSYRLAGASLVEQFF
CDR3 DNA: TGTACCAGCAGTTATCGGCTAGCGGGGGCGTCCTTGGTTGAGCAGTTCTTC

D gene: NA
J gene: TRBJ2-3
clone size: few
V gene: TRBV5-5
CDR3 protein: CASSLATIGASQTDTQYF
CDR3 DNA: TGTGCCAGCAGCTTGGCGACGATCGGCGCTAGCCAGACAGATACGCAGTATTTT

D gene: TRBD2
J gene: TRBJ2-1
clone size: NA
V gene: TRBV6-2/TRBV6-3
CDR3 protein: CASRILRTSGRGNEQFF
CDR3 DNA: TGTGCCAGCAGGATACTAAGGACTAGCGGGAGGGGGAATGAGCAGTTCTTC

D gene: NA
J gene: TRBJ2-7
clone size: NA
V gene: TRBV5-1
CDR3 protein: CASSLIGNLYEQYF
CDR3 DNA: TGCGCCAGCAGCTTAATCGGTAACCTCTACGAGCAGTACTTC

D gene: TRBD2
J gene: TRBJ2-5
clone size: NA
V gene: TRBV12-3/TRBV12-4
CDR3 protein: CASSPHGGGETQYF
CDR3 DNA: TGTGCCAGCAGTCCGCATGGGGGGGGGGAGACCCAGTACTTC

D gene: NA
J gene: TRBJ1-2
clone size: NA
V gene: TRBV9
CDR3 protein: CASSADGGNYGYTF
CDR3 DNA: TGTGCCAGCAGCGCAGATGGGGGTAACTATGGCTACACCTTC

D gene: NA
J gene: TRBJ2-7
clone size: NA
V gene: TRBV11-3
CDR3 protein: CASSGHTSSYEQYF
CDR3 DNA: TGTGCCAGCAGCGGTCATACTAGTAGCTACGAGCAGTACTTC

D gene: TRBD2
J gene: TRBJ2-7
clone size: NA
V gene: TRBV5-6
CDR3 protein: CASSLPTSGTYEQYF
CDR3 DNA: TGTGCCAGCAGCTTGCCGACTAGCGGGACCTACGAGCAGTACTTC

D gene: NA
J gene: TRBJ2-7
clone size: NA
V gene: TRBV4-1
CDR3 protein: CASSQAAEAPRSYEQYF
CDR3 DNA: TGCGCCAGCAGCCAAGCGGCGGAAGCCCCTAGGTCCTACGAGCAGTACTTC

D gene: NA
J gene: TRBJ2-7
clone size: once
V gene: TRBV7-9
CDR3 protein: CASSGGGRSYEQYF
CDR3 DNA: TGTGCCAGCAGCGGGGGGGGCAGGTCATACGAGCAGTACTTC

D gene: NA
J gene: TRBJ1-2
clone size: NA
V gene: TRBV4-1
CDR3 protein: CASSQDRSASPNYGYTF
CDR3 DNA: TGCGCCAGCAGCCAAGATCGTAGTGCCAGCCCGAACTATGGCTACACCTTC

D gene: NA
J gene: TRBJ2-7
clone size: once
V gene: TRBV28
CDR3 protein: CASSLPPRGAPREQYF
CDR3 DNA: TGTGCCAGCAGTTTACCTCCACGGGGGGCGCCACGCGAGCAGTACTTC

D gene: TRBD2
J gene: TRBJ2-1
clone size: NA
V gene: TRBV10-3
CDR3 protein: CATHTSGSRTGNEQFF
CDR3 DNA: TGTGCCACCCATACTAGCGGGAGTCGAACCGGCAATGAGCAGTTCTTC

D gene: NA
J gene: TRBJ1-1
clone size: once
V gene: TRBV12-3/TRBV12-4
CDR3 protein: CASSSLRLTEAFF
CDR3 DNA: TGTGCCAGCAGTTCGCTAAGACTCACTGAAGCTTTCTTT

D gene: NA
J gene: TRBJ2-3
clone size: NA
V gene: TRBV18
CDR3 protein: CASSDQGPTQYF
CDR3 DNA: TGTGCCAGCTCAGACCAGGGTCCAACGCAGTATTTT

D gene: TRBD1
J gene: TRBJ1-2
clone size: NA
V gene: TRBV29-1
CDR3 protein: CSVNDRDGYTF
CDR3 DNA: TGCAGCGTTAACGACAGGGATGGCTACACCTTC

D gene: TRBD2
J gene: TRBJ2-3
clone size: NA
V gene: TRBV20-1
CDR3 protein: CSAPPRSGRAADTQYF
CDR3 DNA: TGCAGTGCCCCGCCTCGTAGCGGGAGGGCCGCTGATACGCAGTATTTT

D gene: TRBD2
J gene: TRBJ2-7
clone size: few
V gene: TRBV5-1
CDR3 protein: CASSPGTSGFINEQYF
CDR3 DNA: TGCGCCAGCAGCCCCGGGACTAGCGGGTTTATCAACGAGCAGTACTTC

D gene: NA
J gene: TRBJ2-1
clone size: NA
V gene: TRBV12-3/TRBV12-4
CDR3 protein: CASGRGHYNEQFF
CDR3 DNA: TGTGCCAGCGGAAGGGGCCACTACAATGAGCAGTTTTTC

D gene: TRBD1
J gene: TRBJ1-4
clone size: NA
V gene: TRBV20-1
CDR3 protein: CSASPGTEGGEKRFF
CDR3 DNA: TGCAGTGCTAGTCCTGGGACAGAAGGCGGTGAAAAACGGTTTTTT

D gene: NA
J gene: TRBJ2-3
clone size: NA
V gene: TRBV2
CDR3 protein: CARGGGLSSTDTQYF
CDR3 DNA: TGTGCCAGAGGAGGGGGTCTTTCTAGCACAGATACGCAGTATTTT

D gene: NA
J gene: TRBJ2-5
clone size: NA
V gene: TRBV2
CDR3 protein: CASKGETQYF
CDR3 DNA: TGTGCCAGCAAGGGCGAGACCCAGTACTTC

D gene: TRBD1
J gene: TRBJ2-7
clone size: few
V gene: TRBV29-1
CDR3 protein: CSVEDTGTGGAEQYF
CDR3 DNA: TGCAGCGTTGAAGATACCGGGACAGGGGGTGCCGAGCAGTACTTC

D gene: TRBD2
J gene: TRBJ2-4
clone size: NA
V gene: TRBV20-1
CDR3 protein: CSARAGGRNIQYF
CDR3 DNA: TGCAGTGCTCGAGCGGGAGGACGTAACATTCAGTACTTC

D gene: TRBD1
J gene: TRBJ1-1
clone size: few
V gene: TRBV20-1
CDR3 protein: CSASALGTGNTEAFF
CDR3 DNA: TGCAGTGCTAGCGCACTTGGGACAGGGAACACTGAAGCTTTCTTT

D gene: NA
J gene: TRBJ1-5
clone size: NA
V gene: TRBV4-1
CDR3 protein: CASSQGFRRDGQPQHF
CDR3 DNA: TGCGCCAGCAGCCAGGGATTCCGGAGGGATGGCCAGCCCCAGCATTTT

D gene: NA
J gene: TRBJ1-2
clone size: NA
V gene: TRBV19
CDR3 protein: CASSRAGAARGYTF
CDR3 DNA: TGTGCCAGTAGTAGAGCTGGGGCAGCTCGTGGCTACACCTTC

D gene: TRBD2
J gene: TRBJ2-2
clone size: few
V gene: TRBV7-6
CDR3 protein: CASSLGTRLFTGELFF
CDR3 DNA: TGTGCCAGCAGCTTGGGGACTAGACTTTTCACCGGGGAGCTGTTTTTT

D gene: NA
J gene: TRBJ2-5
clone size: many
V gene: TRBV11-2
CDR3 protein: CASSHTDSDPQIKETQYF
CDR3 DNA: TGTGCCAGCAGCCATACGGACAGCGACCCGCAGATAAAAGAGACCCAGTACTTC